This T cell receptor (beta chain) was captured in a study of blood T cells in healthy people across ages. Findings of the study overall: It was not known whether donors were CMV positive (a possible confounder of expanded clonotype changes).

Germline V gene data show CDR1 as LGHNA and CDR2 as YNFKEQ. The CDR3 loop spans 17 amino acids. The ends lost 3 bases at V and 1 base at J; junction bases unmatched: 11. A J-beta primer mix and a sample-barcoded 5' primer were used in a second PCR of about 6 to 12 cycles. TCRdb passed the 5' RACE reads through MiXCR, listing each CDR3 protein once. The sample carries about 1 million distinct CDR3 sequences, around 25% recorded once. Total RNA extracted from each sample amounted to at least 5 micrograms. About this clonotype: Its cognate antigen is unknown.

Another study also made use of these data, one on T cells of mothers and their children. From that report: Reads recorded for TCR beta CDR3 numbered over 8 million per mother and around 2.8 million per child.

The gene calls are TRBV4-2 and TRBJ2-7, with 8 bases identical to TRBD1. The sequenced material came from blood. This sequence originates from a girl aged 2-15 years in good health. CDR3 region: CASSQRQGSIGSYEQYF. The CDR3 nucleotides are TGTGCCAGCAGCCAGAGACAGGGGTCGATAGGATCCTACGAGCAGTACTTC.